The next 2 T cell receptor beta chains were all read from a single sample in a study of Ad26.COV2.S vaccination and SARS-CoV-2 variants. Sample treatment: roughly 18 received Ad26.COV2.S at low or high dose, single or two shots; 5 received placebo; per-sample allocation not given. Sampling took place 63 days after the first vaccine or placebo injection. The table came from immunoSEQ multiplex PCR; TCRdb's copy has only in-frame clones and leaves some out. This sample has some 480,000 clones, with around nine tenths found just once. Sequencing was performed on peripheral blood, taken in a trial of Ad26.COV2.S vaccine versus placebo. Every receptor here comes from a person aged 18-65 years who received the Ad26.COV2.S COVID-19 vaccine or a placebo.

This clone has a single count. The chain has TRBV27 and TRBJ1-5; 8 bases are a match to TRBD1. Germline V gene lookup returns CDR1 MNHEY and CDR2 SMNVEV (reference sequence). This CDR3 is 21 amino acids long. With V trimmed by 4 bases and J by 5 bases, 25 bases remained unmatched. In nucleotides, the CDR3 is TGTGCCAGCAGTTCAACCGGAGCGGGGACAGGCATACCGTTTAGAGATCAGCCCCAGCATTTT. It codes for CASSSTGAGTGIPFRDQPQHF.

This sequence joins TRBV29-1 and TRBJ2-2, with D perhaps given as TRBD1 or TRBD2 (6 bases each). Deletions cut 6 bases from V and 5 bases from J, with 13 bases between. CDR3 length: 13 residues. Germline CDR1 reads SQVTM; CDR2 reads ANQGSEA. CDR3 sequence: CSVRRGGTGELFF. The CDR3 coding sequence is TGCAGCGTGCGTAGAGGGGGGACCGGGGAGCTGTTTTTT.